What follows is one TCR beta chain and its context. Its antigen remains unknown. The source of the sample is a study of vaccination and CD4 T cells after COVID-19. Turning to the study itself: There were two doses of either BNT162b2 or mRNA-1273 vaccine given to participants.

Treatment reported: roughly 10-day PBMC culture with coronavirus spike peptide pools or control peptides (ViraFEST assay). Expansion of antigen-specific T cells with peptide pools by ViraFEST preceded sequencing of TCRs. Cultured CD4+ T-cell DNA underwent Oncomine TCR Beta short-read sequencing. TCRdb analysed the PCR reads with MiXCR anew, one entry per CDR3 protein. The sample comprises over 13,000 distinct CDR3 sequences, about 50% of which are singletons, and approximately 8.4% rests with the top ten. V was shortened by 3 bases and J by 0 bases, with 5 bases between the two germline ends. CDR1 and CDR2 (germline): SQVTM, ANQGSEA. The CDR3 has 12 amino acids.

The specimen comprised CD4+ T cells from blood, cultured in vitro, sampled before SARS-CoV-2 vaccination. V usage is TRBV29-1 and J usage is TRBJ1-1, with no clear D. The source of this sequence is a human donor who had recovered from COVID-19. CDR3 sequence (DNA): TGCAGCGTTGATGGGGTGAACACTGAAGCTTTCTTT. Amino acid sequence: CSVDGVNTEAFF. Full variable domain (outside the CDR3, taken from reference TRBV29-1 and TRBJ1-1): SAVISQKPSRDICQRGTSLTIQCQVDSQVTMMFWYRQQPGQSLTLIATANQGSEATYESGFVIDKFPISRPNLTFSTLTVSNMSPEDSSIYLCSVDGVNTEAFFGQGTRLTVV.